The 6 T cell receptor beta chains presented below share a single source sample, sequenced in a study of Graves' ophthalmopathy and Graves' hyperthyroidism. The authors amplified TCR beta CDR3 regions, and they did so from RNA transcripts for repertoire sequencing. First-round RT-PCR used HTBI primers; second-round multiplex PCR followed. TCRdb redid the calling of the multiplex PCR reads with MiXCR, one entry per CDR3 protein. The table shows 650,000 to 900,000 distinct CDR3 sequences, with 40% occurring only once. Sequencing was performed on peripheral blood. These receptors came from an adult man with Graves' ophthalmopathy.

This clonotype was picked up many times. This rearrangement joins TRBV7-9 to TRBJ1-1; unclear D gene. CDR3 length equals 14 residues. Germline values: CDR1 SEHNR, CDR2 FQNEAQ (reference sequence). V was shortened by 1 base and J by 4 bases, with 10 bases between the two germline ends. The CDR3 nucleotides are TGTGCCAGCAGCTTAGTCGGGGTCTCCACTGAAGCTTTCTTT. The encoded protein is CASSLVGVSTEAFF.

In regard to this clonotype: Because the CDR3 is missing its conserved closing phenylalanine or tryptophan, this is likely a read error. The DNA for the CDR3 is TGTGCCAGTAAAGCGGGGGGGCCAGTCGGGGAGCTGTTTCTT. Amino acids: CASKAGGPVGELFL. V and J are TRBV19 and TRBJ2-2; TRBD2 matches at 10 bases. There are 14 residues in the CDR3. CDR1 is LNHDA and CDR2 is SQIVND in the germline V gene (reference sequence). V shed 7 bases and J 7 bases; nucleotides not matched to a gene: 6.

On this clonotype: At one end the junction does not follow the germline gene, possibly because of a read error. V is TRBV9 and J is TRBJ1-2; D unresolved. This CDR3 comprises 14 residues. The germline CDR1 and CDR2 sequences are SGDLS and YYNGEE. The CDR3 region is CVSSQDQTNYGYTF. Here the CDR3 DNA reads TGTGTCAGCAGCCAAGATCAGACTAACTATGGCTACACCTTC.

The chain has TRBV7-9 and TRBJ1-4; the D gene is possibly TRBD1 (5 bases). The CDR3 extends over 16 amino acids. V was trimmed by 1 base and J by 6 bases, leaving 15 bases between them. The V gene's germline CDR1 is SEHNR and CDR2 FQNEAQ (reference sequence). CDR3 sequence reads: CASSLDGAGSDEKLFF. The CDR3 bases are TGTGCCAGCAGCTTAGACGGGGCAGGGAGTGATGAAAAACTGTTTTTT.

This chain joins TRBV2 and TRBJ2-3; 9 nucleotides align to TRBD2. The J segment lost 3 bases and the V segment lost 7 bases, leaving 5 bases of the junction unmatched. Germline-derived CDR1 and CDR2 are SNHLY and FYNNEI. The CDR3 runs 14 residues. The CDR3 loop is CASKLLAGTDTQYF. As DNA, the CDR3 is TGTGCCAGCAAACTTCTAGCGGGGACAGATACGCAGTATTTT.

For this clonotype: The junction and the germline gene differ at one end; a read error may be behind it. The V call is TRBV10-3, the J call TRBJ2-5; D is uncertain. Germline V lookup: CDR1 ENHRY, CDR2 SYGVKD. This CDR3 spans 13 amino acids. CDR3 loop: CASSLGYAETQYF. The CDR3 nucleotides are TGTGCCAGCAGTTTAGGGTACGCAGAGACCCAGTACTTC.